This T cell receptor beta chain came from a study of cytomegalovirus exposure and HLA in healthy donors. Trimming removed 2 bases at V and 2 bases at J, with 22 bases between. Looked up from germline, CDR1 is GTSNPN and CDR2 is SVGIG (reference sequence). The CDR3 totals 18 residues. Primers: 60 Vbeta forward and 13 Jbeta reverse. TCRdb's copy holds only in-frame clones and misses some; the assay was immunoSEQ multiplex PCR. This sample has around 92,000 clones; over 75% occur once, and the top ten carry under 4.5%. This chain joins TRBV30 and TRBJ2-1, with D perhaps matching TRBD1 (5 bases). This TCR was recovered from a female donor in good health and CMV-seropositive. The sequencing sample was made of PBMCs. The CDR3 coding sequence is TGTGCCTGGAGTACGAACCGACCCAGGGCCCGCACCTACAATGAGCAGTTCTTC. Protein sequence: CAWSTNRPRARTYNEQFF.